This T cell receptor beta chain was captured in a study of beta chain features in type 1 diabetes. Only a few counts were recorded for this clone. Its antigen is still unknown. Study-wide results and limits: Shortening of TCRB CDR3s, moderate but significant, appeared in all four CD4+ subsets of Type 1 diabetes patients. Fewer insertions but more deletions were seen at VDJ junctions in type 1 diabetes patients.

As every portion of the isolated RNA was reverse transcribed, the sequencing read expressed TCRB transcripts. The protocol was immunoSEQ multiplex PCR, while the TCRdb copy is restricted to in-frame clones and leaves out a portion. The sample records some 660,000 clones, more than 12% being singletons. V lost 3 bases, J lost 6 bases, and 8 bases stayed unmatched. The CDR3 runs to 15 residues. CDR1 is GTSNPN, CDR2 SVGIG, per germline (reference sequence). CD45RO/CCR7/CD25/CD127/CD95/CD27 separated CD4+ naive, central memory, regulatory and stem cell-like memory cells by sorting. The TCR comes from a man aged 18 to 29 with type 1 diabetes. V usage is TRBV30 and J usage is TRBJ1-4; 9 positions agree with TRBD1. The sample taken for sequencing was naive CD4+ T cells from blood. CDR3: CAWRGKGQGYEKLFF. In DNA form, the CDR3 reads TGTGCCTGGAGGGGGAAAGGACAGGGGTATGAAAAACTGTTTTTT.